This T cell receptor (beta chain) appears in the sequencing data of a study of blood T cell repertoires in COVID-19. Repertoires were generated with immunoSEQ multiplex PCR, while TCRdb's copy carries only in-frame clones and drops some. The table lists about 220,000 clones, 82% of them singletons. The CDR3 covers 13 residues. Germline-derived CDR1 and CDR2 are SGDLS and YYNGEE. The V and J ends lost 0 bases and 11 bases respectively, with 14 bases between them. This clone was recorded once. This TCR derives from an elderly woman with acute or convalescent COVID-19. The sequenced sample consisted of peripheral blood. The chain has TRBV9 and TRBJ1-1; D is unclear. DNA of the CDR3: TGTGCCAGCAGCGTAGACGAGGCGAAGTTGGCTTTCTTT. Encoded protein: CASSVDEAKLAFF.